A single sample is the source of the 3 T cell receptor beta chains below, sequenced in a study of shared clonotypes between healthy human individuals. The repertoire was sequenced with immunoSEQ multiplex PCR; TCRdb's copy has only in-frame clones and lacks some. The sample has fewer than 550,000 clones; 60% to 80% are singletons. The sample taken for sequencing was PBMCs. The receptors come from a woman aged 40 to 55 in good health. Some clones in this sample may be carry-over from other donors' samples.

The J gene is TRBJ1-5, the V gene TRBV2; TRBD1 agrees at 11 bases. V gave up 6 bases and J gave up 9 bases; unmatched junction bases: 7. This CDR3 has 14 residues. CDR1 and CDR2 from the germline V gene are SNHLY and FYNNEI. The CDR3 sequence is CASRHGTGGSPQHF. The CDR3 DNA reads TGTGCCAGCAGGCACGGGACAGGGGGATCGCCCCAGCATTTT.

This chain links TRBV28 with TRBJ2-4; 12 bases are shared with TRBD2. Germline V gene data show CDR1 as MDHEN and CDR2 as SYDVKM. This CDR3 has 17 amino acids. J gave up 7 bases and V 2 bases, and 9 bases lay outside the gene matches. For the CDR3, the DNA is TGTGCCAGCAGTTTAAGACTAGCGGGGGCTCAAGGGAACATTCAGTACTTC. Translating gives CASSLRLAGAQGNIQYF.

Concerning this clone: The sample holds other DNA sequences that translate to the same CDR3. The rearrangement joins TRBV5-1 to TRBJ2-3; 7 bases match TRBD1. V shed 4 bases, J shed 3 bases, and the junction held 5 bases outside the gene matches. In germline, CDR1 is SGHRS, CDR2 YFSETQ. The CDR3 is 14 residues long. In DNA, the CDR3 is TGCGCCAGCAGCCTCGGGACAGCGACAGATACGCAGTATTTT. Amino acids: CASSLGTATDTQYF.